The following is a TCR beta chain sequence with its context. Its cognate antigen is unknown. Breast cancer patients provided tissue from their axillary draining lymph nodes. V shed 4 bases and J shed 5 bases, with 12 bases lying between them. This CDR3 comprises 13 residues. Germline CDR1 is MNHNS and CDR2 is SASEGT. This sample was included in a study of breast tumors, draining lymph nodes, adjacent tissues. Study-wide points: Tumor T cell lymph node origin was a supported hypothesis, not proven.

TCRdb re-called the multiplex PCR reads through MiXCR, storing one row per CDR3 protein. Of about 180,000 distinct CDR3 sequences detected, 30% to 35% appear once; the ten largest clones hold 3% to 4%. This rearrangement joins TRBV6-1 to TRBJ2-7; D remains unclear. Material for sequencing was axillary lymph node tissue. The sequence came from a female donor with breast cancer. Some clones in this sample may be carry-over from other donors' samples. CDR3 DNA sequence: TGTGCCAGCAGTGGCCTGAGCTGGGACGAGCAGTACTTC. Amino acid sequence: CASSGLSWDEQYF.